The clone carrying this T cell receptor beta chain has a handful of counts. The CDR3 has 16 residues. Per the germline V gene, CDR1 is ENHRY and CDR2 is SYGVKD. J was trimmed by 4 bases and V by 10 bases; bases with no gene match: 18. This sample was included in a study of control samples from healthy donors and cancer patients. The data were produced by immunoSEQ multiplex PCR, yet TCRdb's version contains in-frame clones alone and is incomplete. The data hold roughly 90,000 clones, with 70% to 90% observed a single time. The V call is TRBV10-3, the J call TRBJ1-2; 7 bases fit TRBD1. The specimen sequenced was PBMCs. The source of this sequence is a woman between 45 and 65 years old with colorectal cancer. The chain's CDR3 is CATYSTTGRTVYGYTF. In DNA, the CDR3 is TGTGCCACCTACTCTACGACAGGGCGTACTGTCTATGGCTACACCTTC.